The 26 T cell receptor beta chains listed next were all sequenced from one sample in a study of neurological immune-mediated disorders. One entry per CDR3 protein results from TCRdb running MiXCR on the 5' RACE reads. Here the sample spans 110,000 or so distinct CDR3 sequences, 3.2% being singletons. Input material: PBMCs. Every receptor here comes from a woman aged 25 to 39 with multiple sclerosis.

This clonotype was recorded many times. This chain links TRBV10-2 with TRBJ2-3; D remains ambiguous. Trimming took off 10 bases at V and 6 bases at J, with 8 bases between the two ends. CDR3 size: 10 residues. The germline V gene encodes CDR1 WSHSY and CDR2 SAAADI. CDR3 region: CATKADTQYF. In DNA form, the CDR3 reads TGCGCCACTAAAGCGGATACGCAGTATTTT.

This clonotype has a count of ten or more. The CDR3 sequence is CASSQDYSAGRLYEQFF. As DNA, the CDR3 is TGCGCCAGCAGCCAAGATTACTCAGCGGGACGTTTATATGAGCAGTTCTTC. The rearrangement links TRBV4-3 to TRBJ2-1; 7 bases are shared with TRBD2. Germline V gene lookup returns CDR1 LGHNA and CDR2 YSLEER. The V and J ends lost 0 bases and 8 bases, in that order; junction bases with no gene match: 13. CDR3 length equals 17 residues.

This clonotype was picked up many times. CDR3 region: CSATSPAGAYEQYF. The CDR3 nucleotides are TGCAGTGCCACCTCTCCCGCCGGGGCCTACGAGCAGTACTTC. The chain is built from TRBV20-1 and TRBJ2-7, with D possibly being TRBD2 (5 bases). The length of the CDR3 is 14 residues. The V end lost 6 bases, the J end lost 2 bases, and 17 bases lay between the germline ends. Germline-derived CDR1 and CDR2 are DFQATT and SNEGSKA (reference sequence).

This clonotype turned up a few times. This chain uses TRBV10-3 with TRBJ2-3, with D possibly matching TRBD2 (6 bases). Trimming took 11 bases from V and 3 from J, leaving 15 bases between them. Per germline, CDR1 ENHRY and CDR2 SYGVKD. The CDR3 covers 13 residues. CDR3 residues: CAARRAVTDTQYF. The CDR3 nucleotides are TGTGCCGCCCGGAGGGCGGTTACAGATACGCAGTATTTT.

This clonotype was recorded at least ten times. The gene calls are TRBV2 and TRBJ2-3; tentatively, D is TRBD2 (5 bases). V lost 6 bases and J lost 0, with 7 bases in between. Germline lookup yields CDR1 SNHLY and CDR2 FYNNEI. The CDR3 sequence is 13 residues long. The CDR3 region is CASRWTSTDTQYF. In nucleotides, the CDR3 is TGTGCCAGCAGATGGACTAGCACAGATACGCAGTATTTT.

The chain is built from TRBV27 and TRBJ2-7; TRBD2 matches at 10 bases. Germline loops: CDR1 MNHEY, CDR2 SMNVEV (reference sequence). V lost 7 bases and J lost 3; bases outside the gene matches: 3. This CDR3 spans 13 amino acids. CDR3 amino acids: CASMRTSGYEQYF. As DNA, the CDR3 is TGTGCCAGCATGCGGACTAGCGGCTACGAGCAGTACTTC.

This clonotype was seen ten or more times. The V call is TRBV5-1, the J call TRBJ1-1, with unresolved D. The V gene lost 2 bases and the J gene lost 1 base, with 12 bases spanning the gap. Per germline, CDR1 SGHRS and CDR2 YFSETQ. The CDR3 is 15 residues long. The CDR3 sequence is CASSFGLPPNTEAFF. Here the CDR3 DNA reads TGCGCCAGCAGCTTTGGGCTGCCCCCGAACACTGAAGCTTTCTTT.

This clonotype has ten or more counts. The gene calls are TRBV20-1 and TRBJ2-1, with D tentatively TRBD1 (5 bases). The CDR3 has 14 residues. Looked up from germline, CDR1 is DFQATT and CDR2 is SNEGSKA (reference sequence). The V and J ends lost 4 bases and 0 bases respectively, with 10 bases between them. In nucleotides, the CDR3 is TGCAGTGCTAAGGGGCAGAGCTCCTACAATGAGCAGTTCTTC. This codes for CSAKGQSSYNEQFF.

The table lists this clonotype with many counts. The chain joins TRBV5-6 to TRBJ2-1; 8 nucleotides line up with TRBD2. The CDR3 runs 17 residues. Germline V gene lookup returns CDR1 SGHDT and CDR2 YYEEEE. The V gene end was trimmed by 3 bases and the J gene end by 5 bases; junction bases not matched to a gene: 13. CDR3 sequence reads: CASSSIYSGNGHNEQFF. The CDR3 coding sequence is TGTGCCAGCAGCTCAATTTATAGCGGGAACGGCCACAATGAGCAGTTCTTC.

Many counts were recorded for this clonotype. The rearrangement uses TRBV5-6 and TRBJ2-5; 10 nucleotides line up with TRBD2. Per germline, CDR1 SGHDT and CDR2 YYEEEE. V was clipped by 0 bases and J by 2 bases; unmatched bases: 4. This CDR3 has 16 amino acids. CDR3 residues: CASSLELAGFQETQYF. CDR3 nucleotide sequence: TGTGCCAGCAGCTTGGAACTAGCGGGGTTTCAAGAGACCCAGTACTTC.

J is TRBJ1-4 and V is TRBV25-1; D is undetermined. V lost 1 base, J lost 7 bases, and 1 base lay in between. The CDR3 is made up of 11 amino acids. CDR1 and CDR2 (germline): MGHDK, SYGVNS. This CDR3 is CASSEFEKLFF. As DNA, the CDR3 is TGTGCCAGCAGTGAATTTGAAAAACTGTTTTTT.

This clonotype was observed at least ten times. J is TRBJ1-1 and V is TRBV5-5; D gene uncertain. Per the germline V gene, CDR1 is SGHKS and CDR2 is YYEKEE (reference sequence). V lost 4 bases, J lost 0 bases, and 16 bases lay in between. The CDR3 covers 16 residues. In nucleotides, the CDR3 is TGTGCCAGCAGCGCCACCTGGGTAGGATTGAACACTGAAGCTTTCTTT. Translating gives CASSATWVGLNTEAFF.

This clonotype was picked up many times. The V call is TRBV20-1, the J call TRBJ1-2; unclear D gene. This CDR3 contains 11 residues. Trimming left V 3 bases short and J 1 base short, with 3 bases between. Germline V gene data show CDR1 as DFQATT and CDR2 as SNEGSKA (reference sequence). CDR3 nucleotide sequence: TGCAGTGCTAGGCTTAACTATGGCTACACCTTC. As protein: CSARLNYGYTF.

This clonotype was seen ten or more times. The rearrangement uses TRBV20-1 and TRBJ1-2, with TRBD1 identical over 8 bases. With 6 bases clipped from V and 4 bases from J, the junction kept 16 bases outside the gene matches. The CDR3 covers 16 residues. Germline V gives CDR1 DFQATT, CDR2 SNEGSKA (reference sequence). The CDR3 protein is CSAPRGTGDSFYGYTF. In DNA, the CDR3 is TGCAGTGCGCCAAGGGGGACAGGCGATAGCTTCTATGGCTACACCTTC.

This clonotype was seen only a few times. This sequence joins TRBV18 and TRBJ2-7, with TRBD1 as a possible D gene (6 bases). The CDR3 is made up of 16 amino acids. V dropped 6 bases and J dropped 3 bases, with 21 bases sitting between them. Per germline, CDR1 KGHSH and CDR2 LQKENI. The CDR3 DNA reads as TGTGCCAGCTCCCCTAGGGCAGGGGAGCTGTACTACGAGCAGTACTTC. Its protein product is CASSPRAGELYYEQYF.

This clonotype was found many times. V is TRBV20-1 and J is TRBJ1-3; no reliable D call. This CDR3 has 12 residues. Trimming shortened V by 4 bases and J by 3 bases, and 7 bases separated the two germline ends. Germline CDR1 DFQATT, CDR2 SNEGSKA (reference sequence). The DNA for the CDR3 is TGCAGTGCTATAGAGGGTGGAAACACCATATATTTT. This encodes CSAIEGGNTIYF.

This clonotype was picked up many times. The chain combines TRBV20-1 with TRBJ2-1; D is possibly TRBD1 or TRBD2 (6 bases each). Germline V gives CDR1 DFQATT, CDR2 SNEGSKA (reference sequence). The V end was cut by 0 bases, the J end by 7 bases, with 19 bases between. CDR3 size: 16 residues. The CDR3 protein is CSARDLANGGRNEQFF. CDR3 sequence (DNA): TGCAGTGCTAGAGATTTGGCCAACGGGGGCCGTAATGAGCAGTTCTTC.

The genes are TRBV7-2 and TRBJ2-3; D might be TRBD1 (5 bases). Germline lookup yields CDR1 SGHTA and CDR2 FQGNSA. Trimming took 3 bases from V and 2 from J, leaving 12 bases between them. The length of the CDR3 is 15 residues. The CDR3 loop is CASSLDKHPTDTQYF. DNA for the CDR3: TGTGCCAGCAGCTTGGACAAACACCCCACAGATACGCAGTATTTT. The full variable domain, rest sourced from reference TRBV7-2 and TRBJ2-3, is GAGVSQSPSNKVTEKGKDVELRCDPISGHTALYWYRQSLGQGLEFLIYFQGNSAPDKSGLPSDRFSAERTGGSVSTLTIQRTQQEDSAVYLCASSLDKHPTDTQYFGPGTRLTVL.

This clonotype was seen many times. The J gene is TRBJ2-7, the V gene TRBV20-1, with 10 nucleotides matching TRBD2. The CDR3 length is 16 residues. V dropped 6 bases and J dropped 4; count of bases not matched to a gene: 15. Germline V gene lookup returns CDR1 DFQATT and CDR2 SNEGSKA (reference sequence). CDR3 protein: CSARITLAGVDYEQYF. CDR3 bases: TGCAGTGCCCGAATCACCCTAGCGGGGGTGGATTACGAGCAGTACTTC.

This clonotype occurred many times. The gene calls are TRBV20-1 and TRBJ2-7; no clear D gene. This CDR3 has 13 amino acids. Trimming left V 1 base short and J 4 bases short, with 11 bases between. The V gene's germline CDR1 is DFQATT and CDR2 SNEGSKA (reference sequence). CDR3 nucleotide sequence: TGCAGTGCTAGAGTCTCTCGGGTGTACGAGCAGTACTTC. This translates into CSARVSRVYEQYF.

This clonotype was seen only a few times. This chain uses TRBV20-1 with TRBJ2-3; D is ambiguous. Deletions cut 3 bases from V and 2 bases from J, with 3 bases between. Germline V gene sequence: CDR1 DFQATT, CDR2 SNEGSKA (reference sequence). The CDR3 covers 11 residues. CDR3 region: CSARNTDTQYF. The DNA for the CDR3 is TGCAGTGCTAGGAACACAGATACGCAGTATTTT.

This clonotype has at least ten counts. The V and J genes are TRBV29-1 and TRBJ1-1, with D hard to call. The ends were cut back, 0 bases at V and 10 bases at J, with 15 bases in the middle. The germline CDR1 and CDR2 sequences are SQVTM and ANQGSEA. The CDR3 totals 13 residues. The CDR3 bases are TGCAGCGTTGAAGATTTAGGAGGACGTGGAGCTTTCTTT. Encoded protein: CSVEDLGGRGAFF.

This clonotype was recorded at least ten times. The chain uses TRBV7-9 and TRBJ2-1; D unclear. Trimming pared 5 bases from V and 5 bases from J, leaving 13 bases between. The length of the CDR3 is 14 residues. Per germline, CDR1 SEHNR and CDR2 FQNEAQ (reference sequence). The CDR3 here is CASSPRTVNNEQFF. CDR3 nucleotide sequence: TGTGCCAGCAGCCCCCGGACGGTGAACAATGAGCAGTTCTTC.

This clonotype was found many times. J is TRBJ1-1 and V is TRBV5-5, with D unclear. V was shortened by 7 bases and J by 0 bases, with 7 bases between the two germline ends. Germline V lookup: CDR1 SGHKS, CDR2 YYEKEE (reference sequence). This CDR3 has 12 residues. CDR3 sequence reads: CASLDLNTEAFF. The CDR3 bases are TGTGCCAGCTTGGATTTGAACACTGAAGCTTTCTTT.

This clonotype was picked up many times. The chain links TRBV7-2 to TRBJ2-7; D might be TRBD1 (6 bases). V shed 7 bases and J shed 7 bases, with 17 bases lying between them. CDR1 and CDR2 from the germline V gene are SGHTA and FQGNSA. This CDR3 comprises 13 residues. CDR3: CASTEGDLREQYF. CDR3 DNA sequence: TGTGCCAGCACCGAGGGGGATCTACGTGAGCAGTACTTC.

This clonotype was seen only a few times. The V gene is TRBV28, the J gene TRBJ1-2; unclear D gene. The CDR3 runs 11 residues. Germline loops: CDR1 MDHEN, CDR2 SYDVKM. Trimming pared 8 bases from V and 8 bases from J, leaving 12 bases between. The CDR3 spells CASGRPGGYTF. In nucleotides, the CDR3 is TGTGCCAGCGGCCGACCCGGGGGCTACACCTTC.